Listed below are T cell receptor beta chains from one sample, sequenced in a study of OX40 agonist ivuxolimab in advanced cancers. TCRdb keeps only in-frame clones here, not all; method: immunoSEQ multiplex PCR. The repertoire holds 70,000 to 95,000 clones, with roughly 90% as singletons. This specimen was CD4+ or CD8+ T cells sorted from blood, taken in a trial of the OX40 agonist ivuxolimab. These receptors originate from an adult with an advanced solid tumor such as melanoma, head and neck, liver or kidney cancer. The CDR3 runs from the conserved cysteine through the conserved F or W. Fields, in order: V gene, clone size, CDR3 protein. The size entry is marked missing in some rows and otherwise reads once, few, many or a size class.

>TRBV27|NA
CASRASGEGAGYTF
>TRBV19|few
CASTPGQGNYGYTF
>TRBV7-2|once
CASSPSRVQETQYF
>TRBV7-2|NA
CASSLGQGRRETQYF
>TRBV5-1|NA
CASSPIGSLTTGELFF
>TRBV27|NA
CASRPRLAQYNEQFF
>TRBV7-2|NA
CASSLDRVGDVLTF
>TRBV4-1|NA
CASSQALAVTGELFF
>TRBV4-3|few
CASSTSGTGGDTEAFF
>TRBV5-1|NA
CASSLSMDTEAFF
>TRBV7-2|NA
CASSFNGGGSDTQYF
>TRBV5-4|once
CASSIGAGRNTEAFF
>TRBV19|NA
CASSSQHLVRGSYEQYF
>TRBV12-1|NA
CASSFGAGTGGRNEQFF
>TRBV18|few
CASSPRDRAGYGYTF
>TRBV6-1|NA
CATHFTGTGDHEQYF
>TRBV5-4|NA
CASSPPGLRSDTQYF
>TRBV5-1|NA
CASSSPSGGALGEQFF
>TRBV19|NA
CASRWGSEETQYF
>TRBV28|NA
CASTGTSGRAKLFTDTQYF
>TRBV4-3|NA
CASSQGQPPFTQYF
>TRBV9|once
CASSVEGGLNSPLHF
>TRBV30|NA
CACPSGTGGNNEKLFF
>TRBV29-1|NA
CSVVSVRTDTQYF
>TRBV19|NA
CASSVYRNRAFF
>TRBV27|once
CASSTGDNYNEQFF
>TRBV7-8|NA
CASSPVLAKVSYEQYF
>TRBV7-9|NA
CASSLNRQPYEQYF
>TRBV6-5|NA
CASSYWQGDTIYF
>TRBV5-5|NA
CASSFTVNTEAFF
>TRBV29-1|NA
CSVEGGRTTSTDTQYF